A selection of T cell receptor beta chains follows, all from one sample in a study of blood T cell repertoires in COVID-19. TCRdb's copy holds only in-frame clones and misses some; the assay was immunoSEQ multiplex PCR. This sample has under 250,000 clones, with roughly 80% found just once. Sample: peripheral blood. The source of these receptors is an older woman with acute or convalescent COVID-19. CDR3s include the opening cysteine and the closing phenylalanine or tryptophan. A D gene is named only where the DNA matches it firmly. Size values are once, few and many counts, or a class for expanded clones, and some rows have none.

D gene: TRBD1
J gene: TRBJ2-1
clone size: NA
V gene: TRBV24-1
CDR3 DNA: TGTGCCACCAGTGATTTCGGGACAGGGGGCGAAGATGAGCAGTTCTTC
CDR3 protein: CATSDFGTGGEDEQFF

D gene: TRBD1
J gene: TRBJ1-5
clone size: NA
V gene: TRBV3-1/TRBV3-2
CDR3 DNA: TGTGCCAGCAGTGACAGGGGGAATCAGCCCCAGCATTTT
CDR3 protein: CASSDRGNQPQHF

D gene: TRBD1
J gene: TRBJ2-7
clone size: NA
V gene: TRBV7-3
CDR3 DNA: TGTGCCAGCAGCTTATCAGGGGGTGGGTACGAGCAGTACTTC
CDR3 protein: CASSLSGGGYEQYF

D gene: NA
J gene: TRBJ2-7
clone size: NA
V gene: TRBV29-1
CDR3 DNA: TGCAGCGTTGTCCAGACCTACGAGCAGTACTTC
CDR3 protein: CSVVQTYEQYF

D gene: TRBD1
J gene: TRBJ1-2
clone size: NA
V gene: TRBV9
CDR3 DNA: TGTGCCAGCAGCGTAGCCGGAATGGCGGGACAGGGAAATGGCTACACCTTC
CDR3 protein: CASSVAGMAGQGNGYTF

D gene: TRBD2
J gene: TRBJ2-7
clone size: NA
V gene: TRBV7-2
CDR3 DNA: TGTGCCAGCAGCCTAACTCCCCGGGGGGACGAGCAGTACTTC
CDR3 protein: CASSLTPRGDEQYF

D gene: TRBD2
J gene: TRBJ2-1
clone size: NA
V gene: TRBV7-9
CDR3 DNA: TGTGCCAGCAGCACCCCGGGTCCTAGCGGGAGGTACAATGAGCAGTTCTTC
CDR3 protein: CASSTPGPSGRYNEQFF

D gene: TRBD2
J gene: TRBJ2-5
clone size: NA
V gene: TRBV6-2/TRBV6-3
CDR3 DNA: TGTGCCAGCAGCACCTGGACTAGCGGGAGTTTAACCCAGTACTTC
CDR3 protein: CASSTWTSGSLTQYF

D gene: TRBD2
J gene: TRBJ2-1
clone size: NA
V gene: TRBV30
CDR3 DNA: TGTGCCTGGAGTTGGGCTAGCGGAGGCTACAATGAGCAGTTCTTC
CDR3 protein: CAWSWASGGYNEQFF

D gene: TRBD2
J gene: TRBJ2-5
clone size: NA
V gene: TRBV4-1
CDR3 DNA: TGCGCCAGCAGCCAAACTAGCGGGAGGGAACAAGAGACCCAGTACTTC
CDR3 protein: CASSQTSGREQETQYF

D gene: TRBD2
J gene: TRBJ2-7
clone size: NA
V gene: TRBV2
CDR3 DNA: TGTGCCAGCAGCTCCAGTATAGGACTAGCGGGGTATCAGCAGTACTTC
CDR3 protein: CASSSSIGLAGYQQYF

D gene: TRBD1
J gene: TRBJ2-3
clone size: NA
V gene: TRBV5-5
CDR3 DNA: TGTGCCAGCAGCTTGGTCGGGACAGGGTCGGCAGATACGCAGTATTTT
CDR3 protein: CASSLVGTGSADTQYF

D gene: TRBD2
J gene: TRBJ2-7
clone size: NA
V gene: TRBV19
CDR3 DNA: TGTGCCAGTAGTAACCCGGAGCGGGAGGGAGGTGAGCAGTACTTC
CDR3 protein: CASSNPEREGGEQYF

D gene: TRBD1
J gene: TRBJ1-5
clone size: NA
V gene: TRBV30
CDR3 DNA: TGTGCCTGGAGTGTTATAGGGGGCGGTCAGCCCCAGCATTTT
CDR3 protein: CAWSVIGGGQPQHF

D gene: NA
J gene: TRBJ1-3
clone size: NA
V gene: TRBV14
CDR3 DNA: TGTGCCAGCAGCCAACAGGGGAAGACTGGAAACACCATATATTTT
CDR3 protein: CASSQQGKTGNTIYF

D gene: TRBD2
J gene: TRBJ2-1
clone size: NA
V gene: TRBV28
CDR3 DNA: TGTGCCAGCAGTTTATGGGCTAGCGGGAGCACTGAGCAGTTCTTC
CDR3 protein: CASSLWASGSTEQFF

D gene: NA
J gene: TRBJ1-1
clone size: few
V gene: TRBV24-1
CDR3 DNA: TGTGCCACTGTCGCAGGGGCAACGGCTTTCTTT
CDR3 protein: CATVAGATAFF

D gene: NA
J gene: TRBJ2-5
clone size: NA
V gene: TRBV3-1/TRBV3-2
CDR3 DNA: TGTGCCAGCAGCCAAGGGATCCAGGGAGAGACCCAGTACTTC
CDR3 protein: CASSQGIQGETQYF

D gene: NA
J gene: TRBJ1-1
clone size: NA
V gene: TRBV2
CDR3 DNA: TGTGCCAGCAGGGACAGTACCACTGAAGCTTTCTTT
CDR3 protein: CASRDSTTEAFF

D gene: NA
J gene: TRBJ1-5
clone size: few
V gene: TRBV3-1/TRBV3-2
CDR3 DNA: TGTGCCAGCAGACAATCTGGTCGGGACAATCAGCCCCAGCATTTT
CDR3 protein: CASRQSGRDNQPQHF

D gene: NA
J gene: TRBJ1-5
clone size: NA
V gene: TRBV28
CDR3 DNA: TGTGCCACCATGGACAGTGGAAGCAATCAGCCCCAGCATTTT
CDR3 protein: CATMDSGSNQPQHF

D gene: NA
J gene: TRBJ2-3
clone size: NA
V gene: TRBV20-1
CDR3 DNA: TGCAGTGCTAGAGGCGGGGATACGCAGTATTTT
CDR3 protein: CSARGGDTQYF

D gene: TRBD1
J gene: TRBJ2-6
clone size: NA
V gene: TRBV5-4
CDR3 DNA: TGTGCCAGCAGCCTCCTTCGACAGGGGCTCTCAGCTGGGGCCAACGTCCTGACTTTC
CDR3 protein: CASSLLRQGLSAGANVLTF

D gene: NA
J gene: TRBJ1-6
clone size: few
V gene: TRBV11-2
CDR3 DNA: TGTGCCAGCAGCCCGAGGGCCATTAATTCACCCCTCCACTTT
CDR3 protein: CASSPRAINSPLHF

D gene: TRBD1
J gene: TRBJ2-7
clone size: NA
V gene: TRBV28
CDR3 DNA: TGTGCCAGCAGTACCATCGGGACAGTCTACGAGCAGTACTTC
CDR3 protein: CASSTIGTVYEQYF

D gene: NA
J gene: TRBJ1-5
clone size: few
V gene: TRBV19
CDR3 DNA: TGTGCCAGTAGTATAGACCTAGGGGGGCCCCAGCATTTT
CDR3 protein: CASSIDLGGPQHF

D gene: TRBD2
J gene: TRBJ2-2
clone size: NA
V gene: TRBV28
CDR3 DNA: TGTGCCAGCAGTTCCCAGCGGGGGCCTGGGGAGCTGTTTTTT
CDR3 protein: CASSSQRGPGELFF

D gene: NA
J gene: TRBJ1-1
clone size: once
V gene: TRBV2
CDR3 DNA: TGTGCCAGCAGACAGATCATGAACACTGAAGCTTTCTTT
CDR3 protein: CASRQIMNTEAFF

D gene: TRBD1
J gene: TRBJ1-2
clone size: NA
V gene: TRBV9
CDR3 DNA: TGTGCCAGCAGCTCCGGACAGGGTGTCTATGGCTACACCTTC
CDR3 protein: CASSSGQGVYGYTF

D gene: TRBD2
J gene: TRBJ2-1
clone size: few
V gene: TRBV7-7
CDR3 DNA: TGTGCTAGCAGCTTAAGTGTCGGCGGGAGGGCCCATGAGCAGTTCTTC
CDR3 protein: CASSLSVGGRAHEQFF

D gene: NA
J gene: TRBJ1-4
clone size: NA
V gene: TRBV5-4
CDR3 DNA: TGTGCCAGCAGCTCCGCGGGCGAGGAAAAACTGTTTTTT
CDR3 protein: CASSSAGEEKLFF

D gene: NA
J gene: TRBJ2-2
clone size: NA
V gene: TRBV5-1
CDR3 DNA: TGCGCCAGCAGCTCGGGACTGGTCACCGGGGAGCTGTTTTTT
CDR3 protein: CASSSGLVTGELFF

D gene: TRBD1
J gene: TRBJ1-1
clone size: NA
V gene: TRBV18
CDR3 DNA: TGTGCCAGCTCACCACTGAGGGGGCTTTTCACTGAAGCTTTCTTT
CDR3 protein: CASSPLRGLFTEAFF

D gene: NA
J gene: TRBJ2-5
clone size: NA
V gene: TRBV30
CDR3 DNA: TGTGCCTGGAACGGGGGGCAGGACCAAGAGACCCAGTACTTC
CDR3 protein: CAWNGGQDQETQYF

D gene: NA
J gene: TRBJ2-5
clone size: NA
V gene: TRBV24-1
CDR3 DNA: TGTGCCACCAAGGGGGAGGGAGAGACCCAGTACTTC
CDR3 protein: CATKGEGETQYF

D gene: NA
J gene: TRBJ1-2
clone size: NA
V gene: TRBV19
CDR3 DNA: TGTGCCAGTAGTAAGGCCTCGGGTTACTCCCACTATGGCTACACCTTC
CDR3 protein: CASSKASGYSHYGYTF

D gene: NA
J gene: TRBJ1-4
clone size: NA
V gene: TRBV28
CDR3 DNA: TGTGCCAGCAGTACCTACCGGACATTCCCCGCAACTAATGAAAAACTGTTTTTT
CDR3 protein: CASSTYRTFPATNEKLFF

D gene: TRBD2
J gene: TRBJ2-7
clone size: NA
V gene: TRBV5-4
CDR3 DNA: TGTGCCAGCAGCTCGATTAGCGGGAGTAAGGAGCAGTACTTC
CDR3 protein: CASSSISGSKEQYF

D gene: NA
J gene: TRBJ1-2
clone size: few
V gene: TRBV6-2/TRBV6-3
CDR3 DNA: TGTGCCAGCAGTTCGACAGCTAACTATGGCCTCACCTTC
CDR3 protein: CASSSTANYGLTF

D gene: TRBD1
J gene: TRBJ1-4
clone size: NA
V gene: TRBV10-3
CDR3 DNA: TGTGCCATCAGTGATGGGACAGGGGACGAAAAACTGTTTTTT
CDR3 protein: CAISDGTGDEKLFF

D gene: TRBD1
J gene: TRBJ1-6
clone size: NA
V gene: TRBV3-1/TRBV3-2
CDR3 DNA: TGTGCCAGCAGCCAAGGACAGGGGGATAATTCACCCCTCCACTTT
CDR3 protein: CASSQGQGDNSPLHF

D gene: TRBD1
J gene: TRBJ1-5
clone size: NA
V gene: TRBV27
CDR3 DNA: TGTGCCAGCAGTACGGGACAGAGCAATCAGCCCCAGCATTTT
CDR3 protein: CASSTGQSNQPQHF

D gene: TRBD1
J gene: TRBJ2-7
clone size: NA
V gene: TRBV11-3
CDR3 DNA: TGTGCCAGCAGCTTAGGACAGGGGTCGAGCTACGAGCAGTACTTC
CDR3 protein: CASSLGQGSSYEQYF

D gene: NA
J gene: TRBJ2-1
clone size: few
V gene: TRBV20-1
CDR3 DNA: TGCAGTGCTAGTCGACAGAATATTTTCAATGAGCAGTTCTTC
CDR3 protein: CSASRQNIFNEQFF

D gene: NA
J gene: TRBJ2-1
clone size: NA
V gene: TRBV7-6
CDR3 DNA: TGTGCCAGCAGCTCGGACGGGAGCTCCTACAATGAGCAGTTCTTC
CDR3 protein: CASSSDGSSYNEQFF

D gene: TRBD2
J gene: TRBJ2-1
clone size: NA
V gene: TRBV11-1
CDR3 DNA: TGTGCCAGCAGCCCCAAGGCGGGAGCCTACAATGAGCAGTTCTTC
CDR3 protein: CASSPKAGAYNEQFF

D gene: NA
J gene: TRBJ2-2
clone size: NA
V gene: TRBV7-3
CDR3 DNA: TGTGCCAGCAGCCCCGATCAACGGGTGGGCACCGGGGAGCTGTTTTTT
CDR3 protein: CASSPDQRVGTGELFF

D gene: TRBD1
J gene: TRBJ1-5
clone size: NA
V gene: TRBV18
CDR3 DNA: TGTGCCAGCTCCCCCCAGGGGGCGAATCAGCCCCAGCATTTT
CDR3 protein: CASSPQGANQPQHF

D gene: TRBD1
J gene: TRBJ2-2
clone size: NA
V gene: TRBV30
CDR3 DNA: TGTGCCTGGAGTGTACTAGGACAGGGGTGGCCCGGGGAGCTGTTTTTT
CDR3 protein: CAWSVLGQGWPGELFF